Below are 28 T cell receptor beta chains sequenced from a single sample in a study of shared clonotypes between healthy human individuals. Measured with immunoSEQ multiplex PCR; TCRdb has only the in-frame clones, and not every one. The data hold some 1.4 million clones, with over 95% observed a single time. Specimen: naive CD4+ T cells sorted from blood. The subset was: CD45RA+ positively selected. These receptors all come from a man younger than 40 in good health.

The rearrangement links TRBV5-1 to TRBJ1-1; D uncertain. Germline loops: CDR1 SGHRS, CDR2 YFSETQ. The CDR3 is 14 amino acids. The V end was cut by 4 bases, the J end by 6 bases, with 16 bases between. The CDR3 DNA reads TGCGCCAGCAGCCCCCCCCCACCGCGGGCTGAAGCTTTCTTT. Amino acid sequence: CASSPPPPRAEAFF.

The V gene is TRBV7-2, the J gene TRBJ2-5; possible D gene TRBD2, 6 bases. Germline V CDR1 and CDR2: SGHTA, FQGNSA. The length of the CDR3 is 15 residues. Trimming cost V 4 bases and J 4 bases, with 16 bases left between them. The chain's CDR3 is CASSSRGRGPETQYF. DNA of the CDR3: TGTGCCAGCAGCTCACGAGGGCGGGGTCCAGAGACCCAGTACTTC.

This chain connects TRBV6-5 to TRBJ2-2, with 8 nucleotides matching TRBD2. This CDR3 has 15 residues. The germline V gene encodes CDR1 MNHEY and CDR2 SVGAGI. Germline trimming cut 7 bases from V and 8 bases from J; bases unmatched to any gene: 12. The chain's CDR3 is CASKVAGNLVGELFF. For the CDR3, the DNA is TGTGCCAGCAAGGTAGCGGGAAACCTCGTTGGGGAGCTGTTTTTT.

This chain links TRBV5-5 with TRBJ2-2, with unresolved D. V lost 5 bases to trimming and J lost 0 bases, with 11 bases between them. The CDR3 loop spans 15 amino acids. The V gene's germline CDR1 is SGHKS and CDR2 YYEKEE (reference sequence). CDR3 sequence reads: CASSSRLANTGELFF. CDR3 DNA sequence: TGTGCCAGCAGTTCTCGTTTGGCGAACACCGGGGAGCTGTTTTTT.

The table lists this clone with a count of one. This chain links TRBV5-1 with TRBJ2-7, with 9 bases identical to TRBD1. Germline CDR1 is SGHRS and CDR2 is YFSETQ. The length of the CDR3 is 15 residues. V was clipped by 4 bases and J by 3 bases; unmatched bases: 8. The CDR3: CASSLRTGESYEQYF. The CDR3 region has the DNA TGCGCCAGCAGCCTCCGGACAGGGGAGAGCTACGAGCAGTACTTC.

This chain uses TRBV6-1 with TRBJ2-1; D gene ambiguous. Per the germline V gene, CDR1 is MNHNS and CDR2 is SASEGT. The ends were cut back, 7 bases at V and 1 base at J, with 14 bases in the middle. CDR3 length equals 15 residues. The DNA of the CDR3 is TGTGCCAGCAAGATAGGGTTTAATTCCTACAATGAGCAGTTCTTC. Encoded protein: CASKIGFNSYNEQFF.

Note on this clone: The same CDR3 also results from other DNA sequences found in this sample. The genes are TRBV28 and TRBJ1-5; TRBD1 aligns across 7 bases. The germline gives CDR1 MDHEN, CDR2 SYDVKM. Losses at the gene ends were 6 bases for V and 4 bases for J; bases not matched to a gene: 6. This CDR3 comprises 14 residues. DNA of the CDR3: TGTGCCAGCAGCCCCGGACAGGTAAATCAGCCCCAGCATTTT. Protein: CASSPGQVNQPQHF. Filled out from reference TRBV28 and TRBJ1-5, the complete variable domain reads DVKVTQSSRYLVKRTGEKVFLECVQDMDHENMFWYRQDPGLGLRLIYFSYDVKMKEKGDIPEGYSVSREKKERFSLILESASTNQTSMYLCASSPGQVNQPQHFGDGTRLSIL.

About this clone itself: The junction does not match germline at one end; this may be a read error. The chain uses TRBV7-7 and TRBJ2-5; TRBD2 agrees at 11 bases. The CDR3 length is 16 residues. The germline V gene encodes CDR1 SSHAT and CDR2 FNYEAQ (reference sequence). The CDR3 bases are TGTGCTAGCAGCTTAGTAGCGGGAGGGCCGGAGGAGACCCAGTACTTC. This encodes CASSLVAGGPEETQYF.

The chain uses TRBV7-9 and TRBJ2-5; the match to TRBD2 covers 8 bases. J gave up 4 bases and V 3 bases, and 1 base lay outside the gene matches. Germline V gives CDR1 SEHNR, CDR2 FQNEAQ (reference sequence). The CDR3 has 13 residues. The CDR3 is CASSFSGTETQYF. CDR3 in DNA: TGTGCCAGCAGCTTTAGCGGGACAGAGACCCAGTACTTC.

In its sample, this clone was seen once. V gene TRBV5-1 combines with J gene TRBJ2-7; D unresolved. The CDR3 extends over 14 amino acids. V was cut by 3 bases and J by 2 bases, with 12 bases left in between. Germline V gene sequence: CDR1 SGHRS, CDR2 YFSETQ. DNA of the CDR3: TGCGCCAGCAGCTCCCGGGTCTCAACCTACGAGCAGTACTTC. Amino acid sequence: CASSSRVSTYEQYF.

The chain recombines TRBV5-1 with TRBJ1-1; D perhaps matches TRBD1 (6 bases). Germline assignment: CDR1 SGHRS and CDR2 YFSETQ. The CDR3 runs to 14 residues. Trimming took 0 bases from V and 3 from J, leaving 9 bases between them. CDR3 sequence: CASSLVKGDTEAFF. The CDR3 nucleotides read TGCGCCAGCAGCTTGGTGAAGGGGGACACTGAAGCTTTCTTT.

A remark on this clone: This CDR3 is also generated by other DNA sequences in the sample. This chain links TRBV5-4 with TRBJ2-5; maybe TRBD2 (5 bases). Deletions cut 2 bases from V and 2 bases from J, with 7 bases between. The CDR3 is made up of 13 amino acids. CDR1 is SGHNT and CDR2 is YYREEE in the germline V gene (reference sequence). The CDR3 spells CASSLRGQETQYF. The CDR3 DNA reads TGTGCCAGCAGCTTACGGGGACAAGAGACCCAGTACTTC.

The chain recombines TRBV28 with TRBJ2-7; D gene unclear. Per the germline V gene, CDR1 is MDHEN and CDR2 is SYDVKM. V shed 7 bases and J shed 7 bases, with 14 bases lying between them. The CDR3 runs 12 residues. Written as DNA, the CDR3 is TGTGCCAGCAAGGCCACCTCGAGTGAGCAGTACTTC. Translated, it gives CASKATSSEQYF.

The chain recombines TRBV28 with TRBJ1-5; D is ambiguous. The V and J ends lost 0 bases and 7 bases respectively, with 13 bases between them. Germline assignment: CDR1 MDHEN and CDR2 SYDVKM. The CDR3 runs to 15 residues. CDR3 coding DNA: TGTGCCAGCAGTTTATGGGCAGGACGCGGCCAGCCCCAGCATTTT. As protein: CASSLWAGRGQPQHF. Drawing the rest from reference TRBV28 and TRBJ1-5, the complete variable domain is DVKVTQSSRYLVKRTGEKVFLECVQDMDHENMFWYRQDPGLGLRLIYFSYDVKMKEKGDIPEGYSVSREKKERFSLILESASTNQTSMYLCASSLWAGRGQPQHFGDGTRLSIL.

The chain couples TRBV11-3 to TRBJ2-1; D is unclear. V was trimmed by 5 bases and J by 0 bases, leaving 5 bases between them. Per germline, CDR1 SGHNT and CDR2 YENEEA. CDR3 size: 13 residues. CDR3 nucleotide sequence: TGTGCCAGCAGCGTGACCTCCTACAATGAGCAGTTCTTC. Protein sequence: CASSVTSYNEQFF.

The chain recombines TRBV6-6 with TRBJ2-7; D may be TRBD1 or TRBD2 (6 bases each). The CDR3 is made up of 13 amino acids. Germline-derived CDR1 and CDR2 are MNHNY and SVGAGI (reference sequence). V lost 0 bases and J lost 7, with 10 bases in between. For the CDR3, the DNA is TGTGCCAGCAGTTACTCGTGGGGGGCGGAGCAGTACTTC. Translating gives CASSYSWGAEQYF.

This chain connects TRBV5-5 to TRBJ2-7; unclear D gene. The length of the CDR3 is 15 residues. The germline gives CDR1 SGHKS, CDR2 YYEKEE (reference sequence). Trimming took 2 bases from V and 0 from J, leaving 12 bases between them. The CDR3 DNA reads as TGTGCCAGCAGCTTAGGCGGTCGGAACTCCTACGAGCAGTACTTC. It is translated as CASSLGGRNSYEQYF.

This chain's CDR3 is CASSLSGSSGNTIYF. DNA for the CDR3: TGTGCCAGCAGCTTGAGTGGTAGCTCTGGAAACACCATATATTTT. This rearrangement joins TRBV5-6 to TRBJ1-3; D ambiguous. V lost 1 base and J 0 bases, leaving 8 bases between the germline ends. The germline gives CDR1 SGHDT, CDR2 YYEEEE. The CDR3 has 15 amino acids.

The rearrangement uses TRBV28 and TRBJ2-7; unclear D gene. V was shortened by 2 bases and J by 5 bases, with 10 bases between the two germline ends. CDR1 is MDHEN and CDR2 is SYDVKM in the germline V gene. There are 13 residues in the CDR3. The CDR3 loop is CASSLKIPHEQYF. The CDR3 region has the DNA TGTGCCAGCAGTTTAAAGATCCCCCACGAGCAGTACTTC.

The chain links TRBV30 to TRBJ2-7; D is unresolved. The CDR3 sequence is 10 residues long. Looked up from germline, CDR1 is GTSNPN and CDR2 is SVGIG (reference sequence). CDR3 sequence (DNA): TGTGCGGTTAGCTCCTACGAGCAGTACTTC. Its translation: CAVSSYEQYF.

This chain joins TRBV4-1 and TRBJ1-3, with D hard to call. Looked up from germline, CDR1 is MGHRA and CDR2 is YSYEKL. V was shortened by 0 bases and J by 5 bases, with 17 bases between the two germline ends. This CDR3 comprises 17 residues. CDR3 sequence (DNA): TGCGCCAGCAGCCAAGATGTCGAAGGTTATTCTAGAAACACCATATATTTT. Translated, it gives CASSQDVEGYSRNTIYF.

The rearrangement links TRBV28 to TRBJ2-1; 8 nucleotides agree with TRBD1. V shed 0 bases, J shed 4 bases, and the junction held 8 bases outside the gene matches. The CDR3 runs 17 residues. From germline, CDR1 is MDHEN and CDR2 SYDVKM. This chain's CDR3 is CASSLWAGQGPYNEQFF. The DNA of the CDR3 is TGTGCCAGCAGTTTATGGGCCGGACAGGGACCATACAATGAGCAGTTCTTC.

For the CDR3, the DNA is TGTGCCTGGAGTGGTAGTAGTACGTACGAGCAGTTCTTC. It yields the protein CAWSGSSTYEQFF. The chain is built from TRBV30 and TRBJ2-1; D remains unclear. Germline V gene lookup returns CDR1 GTSNPN and CDR2 SVGIG (reference sequence). The CDR3 extends over 13 amino acids. Trimming removed 1 base at V and 10 bases at J, with 14 bases between.

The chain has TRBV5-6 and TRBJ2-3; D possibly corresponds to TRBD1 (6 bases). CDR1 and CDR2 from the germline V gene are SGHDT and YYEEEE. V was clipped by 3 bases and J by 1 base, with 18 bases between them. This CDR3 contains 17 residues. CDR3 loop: CASSWGRQGRGTDTQYF. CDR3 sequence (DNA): TGTGCCAGCAGCTGGGGTCGGCAGGGGCGGGGCACAGATACGCAGTATTTT.

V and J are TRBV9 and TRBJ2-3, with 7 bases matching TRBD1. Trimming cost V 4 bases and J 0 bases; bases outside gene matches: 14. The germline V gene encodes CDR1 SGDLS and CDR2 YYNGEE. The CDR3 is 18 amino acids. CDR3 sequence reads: CASSRTPHTQGSTDTQYF. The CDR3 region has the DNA TGTGCCAGCAGCCGAACCCCTCACACACAGGGGAGCACAGATACGCAGTATTTT.

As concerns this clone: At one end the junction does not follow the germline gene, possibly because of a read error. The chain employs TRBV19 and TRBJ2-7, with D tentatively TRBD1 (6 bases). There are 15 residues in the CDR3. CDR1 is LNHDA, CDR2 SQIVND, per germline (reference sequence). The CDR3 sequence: CATSRVGTQSYEQYF. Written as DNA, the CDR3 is TGTGCCACTAGTAGGGTGGGGACACAATCCTACGAGCAGTACTTC. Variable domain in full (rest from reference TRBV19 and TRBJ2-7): DGGITQSPKYLFRKEGQNVTLSCEQNLNHDAMYWYRQDPGQGLRLIYYSQIVNDFQKGDIAEGYSVSREKKESFPLTVTSAQKNPTAFYLCATSRVGTQSYEQYFGPGTRLTVT.

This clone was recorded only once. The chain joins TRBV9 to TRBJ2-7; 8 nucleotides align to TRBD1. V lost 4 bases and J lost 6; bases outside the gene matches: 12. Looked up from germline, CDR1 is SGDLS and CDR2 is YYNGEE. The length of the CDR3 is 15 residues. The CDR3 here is CASSTLDREGSEQYF. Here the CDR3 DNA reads TGTGCCAGCAGCACCCTGGACAGGGAAGGAAGCGAGCAGTACTTC.

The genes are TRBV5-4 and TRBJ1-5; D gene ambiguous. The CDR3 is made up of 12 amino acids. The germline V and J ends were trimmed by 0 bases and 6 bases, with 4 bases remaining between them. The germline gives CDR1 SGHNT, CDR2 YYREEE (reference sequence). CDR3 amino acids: CASSLDFQPQHF. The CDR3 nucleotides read TGTGCCAGCAGCTTGGATTTTCAGCCCCAGCATTTT.